This TCR beta chain was recovered during a study of low-dose radiotherapy and immunotherapy resistance in tumors. Study-wide background: Each fraction for Cohort 1 was 0.5 Gy, given every 2 weeks, and the total came to 6.5 Gy. Every two weeks patients got nivolumab 240 mg flat dose, plus ipilimumab 1 mg/kg every six weeks, intravenously.

The CDR3 sequence is 15 residues long. CDR1 SGHNT and CDR2 YYREEE come from the germline V gene (reference sequence). Trimming took 1 base from V and 7 from J, leaving 18 bases between them. Time point in this sample: after trial treatment. Described treatment: LDRT plus nivolumab, ipilimumab, low-dose cyclophosphamide and aspirin (RACIN trial). This clonotype has just a few counts. A far larger clone differs by one base, so this is likely a read error. cDNA synthesis used a TRAV/TRBV-specific primer set for both chains. The authors ran about 18 PCR cycles to amplify TCRs with a constant-region primer and V-primer adapter. A single record per CDR3 protein comes from TCRdb applying MiXCR to the reads. The profile shows 65,000 to 85,000 distinct CDR3 sequences, 17% of them singletons.

The source of this sequence is a male donor with prostate cancer. The source material was PBMCs, sampled after low-dose radiotherapy plus immunotherapy. The chain links TRBV5-4 to TRBJ2-7, with D tentatively TRBD2 (6 bases). CDR3: CASSLRGSGYNEQYF. In nucleotides, the CDR3 is TGTGCCAGCAGCTTGAGGGGTAGCGGTTACAATGAGCAGTACTTC.